This entry lists 30 T cell receptor beta chains sequenced from one sample in a study of blood T cell repertoires in COVID-19. Data came from immunoSEQ multiplex PCR; TCRdb stores just in-frame clones and leaves some out. This table holds about 26,000 clones, around 66% found once. The sequencing input was peripheral blood. Receptors originate from a man aged 55 to 70 with active or convalescent COVID-19.

The J gene is TRBJ1-1, the V gene TRBV9; no reliable D call. V lost 0 bases, J lost 2 bases, and 11 bases lay in between. This CDR3 spans 15 amino acids. Germline V CDR1 and CDR2: SGDLS, YYNGEE. The CDR3 nucleotides read TGTGCCAGCAGCGTAGGTCTCCAACTTAACACTGAAGCTTTCTTT. Protein product: CASSVGLQLNTEAFF.

The genes are TRBV6-6 and TRBJ1-5; tentatively, D is TRBD1 (6 bases). There are 15 residues in the CDR3. The ends were cut back, 0 bases at V and 6 bases at J, with 12 bases in the middle. Looked up from germline, CDR1 is MNHNY and CDR2 is SVGAGI (reference sequence). CDR3 protein: CASSYSIGGGQPQHF. For the CDR3, the DNA is TGTGCCAGCAGTTACTCGATTGGGGGCGGTCAGCCCCAGCATTTT.

The chain combines TRBV6-6 with TRBJ2-7; 13 positions match TRBD2. With 10 bases clipped from V and 4 bases from J, the junction kept 10 bases outside the gene matches. This CDR3 is built from 15 residues. In germline, CDR1 is MNHNY, CDR2 SVGAGI (reference sequence). The CDR3 nucleotides are TGTGCCACCGCTGGACTAGCGGGAGAGGGGTACGAGCAGTACTTC. Translated: CATAGLAGEGYEQYF.

This clone was counted once. The chain is built from TRBV6-5 and TRBJ2-5; 7 bases map to TRBD1. The CDR3 runs to 14 residues. V shed 6 bases, J shed 1 base, and the junction held 5 bases outside the gene matches. Germline V gene lookup returns CDR1 MNHEY and CDR2 SVGAGI. The DNA of the CDR3 is TGTGCCAGCAGGACCACAGGGGTCCAAGAGACCCAGTACTTC. Protein product: CASRTTGVQETQYF.

The chain couples TRBV6-5 to TRBJ1-6; TRBD1 aligns across 8 bases. Germline V gene sequence: CDR1 MNHEY, CDR2 SVGAGI. The CDR3 extends over 15 amino acids. Trimming at V came to 0 bases and at J to 8 bases, leaving 3 bases not matched to a gene. The CDR3 nucleotides read TGTGCCAGCAGTTACTCGAACAGGGGGTATTCACCCCTCCACTTT. Translation: CASSYSNRGYSPLHF.

This clone was detected only a few times. V usage is TRBV4-1 and J usage is TRBJ1-2, with TRBD1 matching over 11 bases. The CDR3 is 15 amino acids. Germline V gene lookup returns CDR1 MGHRA and CDR2 YSYEKL. J was trimmed by 7 bases and V by 7 bases; bases with no gene match: 11. CDR3 DNA sequence: TGCGCCAGCACCCGTACCGGGACAGGGGGAAGTGGCTACACCTTC. As protein: CASTRTGTGGSGYTF.

The chain uses TRBV19 and TRBJ1-1; possible D gene TRBD1, 5 bases. V was trimmed by 6 bases and J by 1 base, leaving 12 bases between them. Germline CDR1 reads LNHDA; CDR2 reads SQIVND (reference sequence). This CDR3 comprises 14 residues. The CDR3, as DNA: TGTGCCAGTAGCAATATGGGGGGGAACACTGAAGCTTTCTTT. It encodes CASSNMGGNTEAFF.

The chain has TRBV6-5 and TRBJ2-2; D perhaps matches TRBD1 (6 bases). CDR1 is MNHEY and CDR2 is SVGAGI in the germline V gene. The CDR3 is 16 residues long. Deletions cut 1 base from V and 0 bases from J, with 9 bases between. The CDR3 DNA sequence: TGTGCCAGCAGTTACTGGGGGCCCCCGAACACCGGGGAGCTGTTTTTT. Amino acid sequence: CASSYWGPPNTGELFF.

The chain carries TRBV4-1 and TRBJ2-7, with 14 bases lining up with TRBD2. The CDR3 extends over 15 amino acids. The germline gives CDR1 MGHRA, CDR2 YSYEKL. Losses at the gene ends were 6 bases for V and 4 bases for J; bases not matched to a gene: 5. CDR3 DNA sequence: TGCGCCAGCAGACGACTAGCGGGGGGGCGATACGAGCAGTACTTC. Translated: CASRRLAGGRYEQYF.

J is TRBJ2-7 and V is TRBV7-2; 7 bases match TRBD1. Losses at the gene ends were 1 base for V and 2 bases for J; bases not matched to a gene: 5. The germline V gene has CDR1 SGHTA and CDR2 FQGNSA. This CDR3 is built from 15 residues. In DNA form, the CDR3 reads TGTGCCAGCAGCTTAGATGGGGACAGTCCCTACGAGCAGTACTTC. Translation: CASSLDGDSPYEQYF.

This chain joins TRBV7-8 and TRBJ2-7; TRBD2 is a possible D gene (6 bases). This CDR3 region has 14 residues. CDR1 is SGHVS and CDR2 is FQNEAQ in the germline V gene. Trimming left V 5 bases short and J 1 base short, with 12 bases between. The CDR3 reads CASSLTGGSYEQYF. The CDR3 nucleotides are TGTGCCAGCAGCCTAACCGGGGGATCCTACGAGCAGTACTTC.

The rearrangement uses TRBV19 and TRBJ1-4; possible D gene TRBD1, 5 bases. Deletions cut 6 bases from V and 5 bases from J, with 13 bases between. Germline values: CDR1 LNHDA, CDR2 SQIVND (reference sequence). The CDR3 extends over 14 amino acids. CDR3 loop: CASSLRRGNEKLFF. CDR3 in DNA: TGTGCCAGTAGCCTTAGGAGGGGCAATGAAAAACTGTTTTTT.

The chain carries TRBV30 and TRBJ1-1, with 8 positions matching TRBD1. V lost 2 bases, J lost 3 bases, and 2 bases stayed unmatched. The CDR3 runs 13 residues. CDR1 is GTSNPN and CDR2 is SVGIG in the germline V gene (reference sequence). CDR3 coding DNA: TGTGCCTGGAGTCCGGACAGGGACACTGAAGCTTTCTTT. Its protein product is CAWSPDRDTEAFF.

This clone was found a few times. The CDR3 is CASRDTAGGRYEQFF. The CDR3 DNA reads TGCGCCAGCAGGGACACAGCGGGAGGGCGGTATGAGCAGTTCTTC. This chain connects TRBV5-1 to TRBJ2-1; TRBD2 matches at 10 bases. Trimming removed 5 bases from V and 8 bases from J; junction bases left unmatched: 10. Germline V gene lookup returns CDR1 SGHRS and CDR2 YFSETQ. The CDR3 contains 15 residues.

The chain joins TRBV11-2 to TRBJ1-3; no clear D. V was pared by 1 base and J by 2 bases, with 9 bases between. This CDR3 region has 15 residues. CDR1 SGHAT and CDR2 FQNNGV come from the germline V gene. In DNA, the CDR3 is TGTGCCAGCAGCTTAGGTCCGGTCCCTGGAAACACCATATATTTT. Protein product: CASSLGPVPGNTIYF.

This chain uses TRBV18 with TRBJ2-7, with 7 bases lining up with TRBD2. J lost 2 bases, V lost 3 bases, and 19 bases had no gene match. The CDR3 is 19 amino acids. In germline, CDR1 is KGHSH, CDR2 LQKENI. The DNA of the CDR3 is TGTGCCAGCTCACCGACTTTTGGGGTGGGGGAGGGCCGACCCTACGAGCAGTACTTC. This sequence encodes CASSPTFGVGEGRPYEQYF. Together with reference TRBV18 and TRBJ2-7, the CDR3 gives the full variable domain: NAGVMQNPRHLVRRRGQEARLRCSPMKGHSHVYWYRQLPEEGLKFMVYLQKENIIDESGMPKERFSAEFPKEGPSILRIQQVVRGDSAAYFCASSPTFGVGEGRPYEQYFGPGTRLTVT.

This clone was seen a few times. The V call is TRBV12-5, the J call TRBJ1-1; perhaps TRBD1 as D (5 bases). Germline CDR1 and CDR2: LGHNT and FRNRAP. Trimming removed 0 bases from V and 4 bases from J, with 12 bases in between. CDR3 length equals 15 residues. In DNA, the CDR3 is TGTGCTAGTGGTTTGGTGTTGGGGCGAGGCACTGAAGCTTTCTTT. It encodes CASGLVLGRGTEAFF.

The rearrangement joins TRBV6-5 to TRBJ1-2; possible D gene TRBD1, 5 bases. Trimming took 6 bases from V and 4 from J, leaving 15 bases between them. CDR3 length: 14 amino acids. Looked up from germline, CDR1 is MNHEY and CDR2 is SVGAGI. CDR3 bases: TGTGCCAGCAGCGCAGGGCCCGGCGGCTATGGCTACACCTTC. As protein: CASSAGPGGYGYTF.

The chain is built from TRBV10-3 and TRBJ1-1, with D perhaps TRBD1 (6 bases). The CDR3 contains 13 residues. The ends were cut back, 7 bases at V and 2 bases at J, with 11 bases in the middle. Germline lookup yields CDR1 ENHRY and CDR2 SYGVKD. The CDR3 is CAITQGTNTEAFF. The CDR3 DNA reads TGTGCCATCACCCAGGGGACAAACACTGAAGCTTTCTTT.

The chain recombines TRBV2 with TRBJ2-7, with a tentative D call TRBD2 (7 bases). CDR1 SNHLY and CDR2 FYNNEI come from the germline V gene. The V end lost 6 bases, the J end lost 6 bases, and 18 bases lay between the germline ends. This CDR3 has 14 amino acids. The CDR3 DNA is TGTGCCAGCAGAAGGGGGGGAGAAGTAGTCGAGCAGTACTTC. It codes for CASRRGGEVVEQYF. Filled out from reference TRBV2 and TRBJ2-7, the complete variable domain reads EPEVTQTPSHQVTQMGQEVILRCVPISNHLYFYWYRQILGQKVEFLVSFYNNEISEKSEIFDDQFSVERPDGSNFTLKIRSTKLEDSAMYFCASRRGGEVVEQYFGPGTRLTVT.

This clone showed up just a few times. V is TRBV2 and J is TRBJ1-4, with D maybe TRBD1 (6 bases). CDR1 SNHLY and CDR2 FYNNEI come from the germline V gene. The CDR3 has 12 amino acids. Trimming cost V 10 bases and J 8 bases, with 14 bases left between them. The CDR3 sequence is CAISGQGEKLFF. The CDR3 DNA reads as TGTGCCATCTCAGGGCAGGGGGAAAAACTGTTTTTT.

This clone was recorded a few times. The chain is built from TRBV29-1 and TRBJ2-2, with D possibly being TRBD1 (6 bases). This CDR3 has 15 amino acids. The V end lost 6 bases, the J end lost 5 bases, and 19 bases lay between the germline ends. CDR1 is SQVTM and CDR2 is ANQGSEA in the germline V gene. CDR3: CSVERVTGLTGELFF. CDR3 nucleotides: TGCAGCGTGGAAAGAGTAACAGGGCTTACCGGGGAGCTGTTTTTT.

This chain uses TRBV5-1 with TRBJ1-5, with D possibly being TRBD1 (5 bases). CDR1 and CDR2 from the germline V gene are SGHRS and YFSETQ. Deletions cut 0 bases from V and 2 bases from J, with 6 bases between. This CDR3 has 14 amino acids. The chain's CDR3 is CASSLEGGNQPQHF. DNA for the CDR3: TGCGCCAGCAGCTTGGAAGGGGGCAATCAGCCCCAGCATTTT.

The rearrangement uses TRBV5-6 and TRBJ2-7, with 10 positions matching TRBD1. With V trimmed by 2 bases and J by 4 bases, 6 bases remained unmatched. The germline CDR1 and CDR2 sequences are SGHDT and YYEEEE. This CDR3 has 15 amino acids. CDR3 nucleotides: TGTGCCAGCAGCTTTTACGGGACAGGGGCTTACGAGCAGTACTTC. Translating it yields CASSFYGTGAYEQYF.

Only a few counts were recorded for this clone. V and J are TRBV10-2 and TRBJ1-1; D is uncertain. Germline V gene sequence: CDR1 WSHSY, CDR2 SAAADI. The V end was cut by 6 bases, the J end by 0 bases, with 14 bases between. The length of the CDR3 is 15 residues. The CDR3 region has the DNA TGCGCCAGCAGGGTGGCCCCGGGGATGAACACTGAAGCTTTCTTT. It specifies CASRVAPGMNTEAFF.

The J gene is TRBJ1-4, the V gene TRBV5-1, with 8 bases aligning to TRBD1. The CDR3 spans 16 residues. V lost 4 bases, J lost 8 bases, and 13 bases stayed unmatched. Per the germline V gene, CDR1 is SGHRS and CDR2 is YFSETQ. CDR3 in amino acids: CASSALGQGVIEKLFF. The CDR3 DNA follows: TGCGCCAGCAGCGCCCTAGGACAGGGCGTTATCGAAAAACTGTTTTTT.

As for this clone: One end of the junction varies from germline; a read error may be responsible. The V call is TRBV7-3, the J call TRBJ1-2; 9 bases are a match to TRBD1. Per the germline V gene, CDR1 is SGHTA and CDR2 is FQGTGA. The CDR3 covers 13 residues. CDR3 region: CASSSRQGGIPLF. CDR3 bases: TGTGCCAGCAGCTCAAGACAGGGGGGGATTCCCTTATTC. Filled out from reference TRBV7-3 and TRBJ1-2, the complete variable domain reads GAGVSQTPSNKVTEKGKYVELRCDPISGHTALYWYRQSLGQGPEFLIYFQGTGAADDSGLPNDRFFAVRPEGSVSTLKIQRTERGDSAVYLCASSSRQGGIPLFGSGTRLTVV.

This chain uses TRBV19 with TRBJ1-1; D is ambiguous. Germline V gene sequence: CDR1 LNHDA, CDR2 SQIVND (reference sequence). The CDR3 runs 13 residues. Trimming left V 1 base short and J 5 bases short, with 8 bases between. CDR3 loop: CASSIAMSTEAFF. CDR3 in DNA: TGTGCCAGTAGTATAGCTATGTCAACTGAAGCTTTCTTT.

This clone was seen a handful of times. The genes are TRBV12-3 or TRBV12-4 and TRBJ1-1, with 7 nucleotides matching TRBD1. J lost 11 bases, V lost 5 bases, and 11 bases had no gene match. The CDR3 spans 13 residues. CDR3 in amino acids: CASSGQAPIWAFF. CDR3 bases: TGTGCCAGCAGTGGACAGGCCCCCATCTGGGCTTTCTTT.

V usage is TRBV9 and J usage is TRBJ2-3, with D possibly matching TRBD2 (5 bases). Trimming left V 4 bases short and J 5 bases short, with 20 bases between. Germline lookup yields CDR1 SGDLS and CDR2 YYNGEE. This CDR3 contains 16 residues. CDR3 in DNA: TGTGCCAGCAGCTCAACTCGGGGTCTAAGGGTAGATACGCAGTATTTT. This codes for CASSSTRGLRVDTQYF.